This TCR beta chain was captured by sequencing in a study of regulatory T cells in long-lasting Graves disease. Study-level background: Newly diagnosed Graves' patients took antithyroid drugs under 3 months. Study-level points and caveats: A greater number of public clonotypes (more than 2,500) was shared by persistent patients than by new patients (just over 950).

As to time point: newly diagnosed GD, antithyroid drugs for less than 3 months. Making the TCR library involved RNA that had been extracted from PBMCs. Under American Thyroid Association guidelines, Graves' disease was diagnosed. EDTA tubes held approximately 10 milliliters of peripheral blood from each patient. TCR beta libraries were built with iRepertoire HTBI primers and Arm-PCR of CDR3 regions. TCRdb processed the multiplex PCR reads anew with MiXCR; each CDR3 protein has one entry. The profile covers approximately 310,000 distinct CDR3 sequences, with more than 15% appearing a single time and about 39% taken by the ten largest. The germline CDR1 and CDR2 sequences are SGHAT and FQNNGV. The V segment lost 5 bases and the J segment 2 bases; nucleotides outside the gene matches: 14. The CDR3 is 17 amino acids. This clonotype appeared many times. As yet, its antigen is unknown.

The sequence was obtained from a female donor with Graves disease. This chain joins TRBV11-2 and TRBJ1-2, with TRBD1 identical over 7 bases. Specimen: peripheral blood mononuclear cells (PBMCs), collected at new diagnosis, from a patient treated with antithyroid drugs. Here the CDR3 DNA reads TGTGCCAGCAGCCCGTACAGGGGCCTTCTCGCGAACTATGGCTACACCTTC. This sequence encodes CASSPYRGLLANYGYTF.